This T cell receptor (beta chain) was identified in a study of T cell responses to AZD1222 COVID-19 vaccine. Clones were sequenced by immunoSEQ multiplex PCR, and TCRdb holds only the in-frame ones, with some missing. The sample shows roughly 130,000 clones, around 87% of them seen only once. About this clone itself: Its target is unknown. Distinct nucleotide sequences in the sample also encode this CDR3.

Points from the study as a whole: Unmutated variant regions are reportedly targeted by nearly half of spike-specific TCRs.

This CDR3 is built from 13 residues. Germline values: CDR1 SGHAT, CDR2 FQDESV (reference sequence). V lost 1 base and J lost 2, with 5 bases in between. V usage is TRBV11-1 and J usage is TRBJ1-2; D perhaps matches TRBD1 (5 bases). The material was peripheral blood, obtained on day 0 of AZD1222 vaccination. This clonotype was sampled from an adult in good health. The CDR3 region is CASSLGQNYGYTF. The DNA for the CDR3 is TGTGCCAGCAGCTTAGGACAGAACTATGGCTACACCTTC.